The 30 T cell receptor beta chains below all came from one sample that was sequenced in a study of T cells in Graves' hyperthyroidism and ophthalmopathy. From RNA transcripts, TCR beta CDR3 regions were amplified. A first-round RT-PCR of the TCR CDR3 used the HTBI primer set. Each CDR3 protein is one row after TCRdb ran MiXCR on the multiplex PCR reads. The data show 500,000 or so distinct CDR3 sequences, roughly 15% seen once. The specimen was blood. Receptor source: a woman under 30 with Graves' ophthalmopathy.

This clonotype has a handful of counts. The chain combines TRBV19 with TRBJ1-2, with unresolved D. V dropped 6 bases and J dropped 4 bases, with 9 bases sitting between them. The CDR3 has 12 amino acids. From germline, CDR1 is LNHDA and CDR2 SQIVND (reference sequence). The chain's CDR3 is CASRTGVYGYTF. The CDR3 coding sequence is TGTGCCAGTAGGACGGGCGTCTATGGCTACACCTTC.

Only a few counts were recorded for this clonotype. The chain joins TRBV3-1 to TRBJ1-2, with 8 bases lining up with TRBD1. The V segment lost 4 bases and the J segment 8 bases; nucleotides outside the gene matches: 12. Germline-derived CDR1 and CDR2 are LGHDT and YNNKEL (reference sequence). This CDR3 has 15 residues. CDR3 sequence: CASSPETGASGGYTF. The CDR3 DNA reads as TGTGCCAGCAGCCCCGAGACAGGGGCCTCGGGAGGCTACACCTTC.

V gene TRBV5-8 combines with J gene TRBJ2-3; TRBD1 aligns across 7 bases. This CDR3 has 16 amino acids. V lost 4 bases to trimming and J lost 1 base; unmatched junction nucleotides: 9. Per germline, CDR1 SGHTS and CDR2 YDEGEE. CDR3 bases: TGTGCCAGCAGCCCAGGACAGGAAGGGGGCACAGATACGCAGTATTTT. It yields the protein CASSPGQEGGTDTQYF.

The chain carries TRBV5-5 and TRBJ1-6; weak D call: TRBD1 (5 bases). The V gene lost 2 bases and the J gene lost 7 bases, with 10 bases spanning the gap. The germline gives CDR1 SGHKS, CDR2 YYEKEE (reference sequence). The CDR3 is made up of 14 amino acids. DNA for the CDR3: TGTGCCAGCAGCTTCAAGGACAAGAATTCACCCCTCCACTTT. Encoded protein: CASSFKDKNSPLHF.

CDR3 region: CASTAQAGGAGELFF. CDR3 in DNA: TGTGCCAGTACTGCGCAAGCAGGGGGAGCCGGGGAGCTGTTTTTT. The rearrangement joins TRBV19 to TRBJ2-2; 7 nucleotides align to TRBD1. Losses at the gene ends were 7 bases for V and 6 bases for J; bases not matched to a gene: 11. Per the germline V gene, CDR1 is LNHDA and CDR2 is SQIVND (reference sequence). CDR3 length: 15 residues.

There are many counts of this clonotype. The CDR3 DNA sequence: TGTGCCAGCAGTTACACCCTCCATAATGAGCAGTTCTTC. Translation gives CASSYTLHNEQFF. The rearrangement joins TRBV6-2 or TRBV6-3 to TRBJ2-1; D gene unclear. V was trimmed by 2 bases and J by 7 bases, leaving 9 bases between them. CDR1 is MNHEY and CDR2 is SVGEGT in the germline V gene. The CDR3 has 13 amino acids.

Here the CDR3 reads CASSYGGTGNYGYTF. For the CDR3, the DNA is TGTGCCAGCAGTTACGGCGGGACAGGGAACTATGGCTACACCTTC. This chain links TRBV12-3 or TRBV12-4 with TRBJ1-2, with 9 bases aligning to TRBD1. Germline trimming cut 4 bases from V and 2 bases from J; bases unmatched to any gene: 5. The CDR3 extends over 15 amino acids.

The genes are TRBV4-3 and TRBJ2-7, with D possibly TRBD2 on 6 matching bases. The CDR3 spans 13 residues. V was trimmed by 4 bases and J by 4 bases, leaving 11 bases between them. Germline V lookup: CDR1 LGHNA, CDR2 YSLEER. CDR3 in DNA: TGCGCCAGCAGCCCGGGACGGGGGTACGAGCAGTACTTC. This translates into CASSPGRGYEQYF.

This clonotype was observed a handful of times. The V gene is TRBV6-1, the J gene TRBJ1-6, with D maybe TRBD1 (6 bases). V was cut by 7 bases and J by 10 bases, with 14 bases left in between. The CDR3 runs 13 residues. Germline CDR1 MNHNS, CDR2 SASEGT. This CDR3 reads CASTLRGMSPLHF. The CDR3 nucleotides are TGTGCCAGCACCCTTAGGGGGATGTCACCCCTCCACTTT.

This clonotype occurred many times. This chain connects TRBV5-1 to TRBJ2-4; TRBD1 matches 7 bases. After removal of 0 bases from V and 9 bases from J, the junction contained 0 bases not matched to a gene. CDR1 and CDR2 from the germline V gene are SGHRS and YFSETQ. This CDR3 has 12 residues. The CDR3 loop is CASSLGQGIQYF. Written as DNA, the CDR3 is TGCGCCAGCAGCTTGGGACAGGGCATTCAGTACTTC.

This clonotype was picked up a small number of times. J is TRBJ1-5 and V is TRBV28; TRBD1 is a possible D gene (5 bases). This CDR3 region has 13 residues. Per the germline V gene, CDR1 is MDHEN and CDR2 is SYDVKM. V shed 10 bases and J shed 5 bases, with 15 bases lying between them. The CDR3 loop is CATGGGSDQPQHF. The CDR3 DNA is TGTGCCACCGGGGGGGGTTCCGATCAGCCCCAGCATTTT.

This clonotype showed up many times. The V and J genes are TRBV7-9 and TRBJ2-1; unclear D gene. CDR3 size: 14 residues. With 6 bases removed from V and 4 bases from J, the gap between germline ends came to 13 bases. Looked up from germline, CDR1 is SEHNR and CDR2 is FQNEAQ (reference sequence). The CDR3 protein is CASSPTSSYNEQFF. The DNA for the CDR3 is TGTGCCAGCAGTCCTACATCGTCGTACAATGAGCAGTTCTTC. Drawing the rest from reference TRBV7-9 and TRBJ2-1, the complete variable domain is DTGVSQNPRHKITKRGQNVTFRCDPISEHNRLYWYRQTLGQGPEFLTYFQNEAQLEKSRLLSDRFSAERPKGSFSTLEIQRTEQGDSAMYLCASSPTSSYNEQFFGPGTRLTVL.

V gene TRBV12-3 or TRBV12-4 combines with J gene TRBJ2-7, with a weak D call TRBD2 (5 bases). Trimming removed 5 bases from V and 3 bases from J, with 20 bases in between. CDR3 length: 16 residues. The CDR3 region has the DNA TGTGCCAGCAGTACCCCACACCTTAGAGGGAGCTACGAGCAGTACTTC. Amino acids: CASSTPHLRGSYEQYF.

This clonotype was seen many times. The CDR3 protein is CASSLEGGFTDTQYF. In DNA, the CDR3 is TGTGCCAGCAGCTTAGAAGGGGGATTCACAGATACGCAGTATTTT. This chain links TRBV7-6 with TRBJ2-3, with D possibly being TRBD1 (6 bases). This CDR3 spans 15 amino acids. Trimming stripped 1 base from V and 2 bases from J, with 10 bases between. Germline V gene lookup returns CDR1 SGHVS and CDR2 FNYEAQ.

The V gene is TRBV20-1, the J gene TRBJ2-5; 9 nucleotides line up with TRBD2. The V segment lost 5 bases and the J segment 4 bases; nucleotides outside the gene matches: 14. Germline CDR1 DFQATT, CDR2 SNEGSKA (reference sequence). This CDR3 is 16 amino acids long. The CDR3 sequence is CSARGVAGVWGETQYF. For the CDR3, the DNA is TGCAGTGCTCGAGGGGTAGCGGGAGTTTGGGGAGAGACCCAGTACTTC.

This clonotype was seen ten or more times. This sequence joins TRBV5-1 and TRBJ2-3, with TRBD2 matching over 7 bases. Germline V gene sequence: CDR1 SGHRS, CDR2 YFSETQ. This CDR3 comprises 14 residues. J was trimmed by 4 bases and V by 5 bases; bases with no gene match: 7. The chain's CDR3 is CASRAWGGADTQYF. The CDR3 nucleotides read TGCGCCAGCAGGGCTTGGGGAGGGGCAGATACGCAGTATTTT.

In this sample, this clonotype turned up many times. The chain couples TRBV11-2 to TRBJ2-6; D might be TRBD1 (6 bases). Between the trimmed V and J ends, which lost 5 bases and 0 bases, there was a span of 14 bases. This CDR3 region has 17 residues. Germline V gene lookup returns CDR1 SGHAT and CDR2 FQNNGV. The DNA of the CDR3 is TGTGCCAGCAGCAGTCAAACAGGGAACTCTGGGGCCAACGTCCTGACTTTC. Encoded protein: CASSSQTGNSGANVLTF.

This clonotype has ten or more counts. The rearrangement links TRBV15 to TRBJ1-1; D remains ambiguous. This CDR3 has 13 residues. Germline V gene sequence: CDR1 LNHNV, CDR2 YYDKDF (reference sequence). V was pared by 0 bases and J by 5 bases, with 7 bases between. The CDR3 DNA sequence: TGTGCCACCAGCAGAGAGGCTTGGACTGAAGCTTTCTTT. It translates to CATSREAWTEAFF.

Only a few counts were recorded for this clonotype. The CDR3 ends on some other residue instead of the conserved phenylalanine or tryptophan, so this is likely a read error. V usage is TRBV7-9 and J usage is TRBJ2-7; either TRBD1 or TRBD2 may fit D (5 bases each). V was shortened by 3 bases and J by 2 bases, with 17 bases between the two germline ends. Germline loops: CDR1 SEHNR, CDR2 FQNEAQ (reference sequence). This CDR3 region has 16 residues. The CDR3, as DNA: TGTGCCAGCAGCTTTCGAAGCCGGGACGGCGCCTACGAGCAGTACCTC. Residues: CASSFRSRDGAYEQYL.

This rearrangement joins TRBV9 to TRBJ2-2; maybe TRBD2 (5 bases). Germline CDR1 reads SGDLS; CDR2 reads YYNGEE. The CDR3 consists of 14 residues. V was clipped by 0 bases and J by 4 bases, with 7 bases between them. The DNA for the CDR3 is TGTGCCAGCAGCGTAGAACGGGGCACCGGGGAGCTGTTTTTT. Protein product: CASSVERGTGELFF.

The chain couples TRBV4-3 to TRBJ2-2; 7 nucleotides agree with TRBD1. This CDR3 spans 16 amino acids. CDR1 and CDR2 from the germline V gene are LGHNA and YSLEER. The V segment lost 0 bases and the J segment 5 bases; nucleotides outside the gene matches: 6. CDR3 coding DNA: TGCGCCAGCAGCCAAGATGCCACAGGGGAAACCGGGGAGCTGTTTTTT. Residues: CASSQDATGETGELFF.

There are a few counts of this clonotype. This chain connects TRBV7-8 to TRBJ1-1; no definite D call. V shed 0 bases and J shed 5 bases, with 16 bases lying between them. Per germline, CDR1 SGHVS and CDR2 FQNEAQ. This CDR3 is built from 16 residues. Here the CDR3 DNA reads TGTGCCAGCAGCTTAGCCCGGGCTCCGGGAAGGACTGAAGCTTTCTTT. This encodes CASSLARAPGRTEAFF.

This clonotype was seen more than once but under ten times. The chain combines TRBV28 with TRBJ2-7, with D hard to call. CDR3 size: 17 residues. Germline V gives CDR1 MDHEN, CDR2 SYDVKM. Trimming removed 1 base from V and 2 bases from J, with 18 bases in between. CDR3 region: CASSLLASEAGAYEQYF. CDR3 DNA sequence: TGTGCCAGCAGTTTATTAGCCTCCGAGGCAGGAGCCTACGAGCAGTACTTC. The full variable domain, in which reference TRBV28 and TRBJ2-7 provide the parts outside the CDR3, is DVKVTQSSRYLVKRTGEKVFLECVQDMDHENMFWYRQDPGLGLRLIYFSYDVKMKEKGDIPEGYSVSREKKERFSLILESASTNQTSMYLCASSLLASEAGAYEQYFGPGTRLTVT.

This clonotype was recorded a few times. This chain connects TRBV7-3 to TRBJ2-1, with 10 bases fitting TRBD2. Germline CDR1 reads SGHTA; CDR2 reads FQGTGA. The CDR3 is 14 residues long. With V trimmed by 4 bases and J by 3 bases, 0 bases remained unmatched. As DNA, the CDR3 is TGTGCCAGCAGCTCTAGCGGGGGCTACAATGAGCAGTTCTTC. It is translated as CASSSSGGYNEQFF.

The DNA for the CDR3 is TGCGCCAGCAGCCCCTATGAGGTGGGAATCCAAGAGACCCAGTACTTC. Its protein product is CASSPYEVGIQETQYF. The chain is built from TRBV4-1 and TRBJ2-5; D not certain. Germline V gene sequence: CDR1 MGHRA, CDR2 YSYEKL. Trimming removed 4 bases at V and 1 base at J, with 16 bases between. This CDR3 has 16 amino acids.

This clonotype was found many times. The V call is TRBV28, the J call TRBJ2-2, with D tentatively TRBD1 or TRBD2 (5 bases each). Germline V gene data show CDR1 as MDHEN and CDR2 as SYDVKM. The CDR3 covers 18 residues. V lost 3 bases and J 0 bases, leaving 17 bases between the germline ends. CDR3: CASSFSLRDGTNTGELFF. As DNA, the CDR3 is TGTGCCAGCAGTTTTAGCCTTAGGGACGGAACGAACACCGGGGAGCTGTTTTTT.

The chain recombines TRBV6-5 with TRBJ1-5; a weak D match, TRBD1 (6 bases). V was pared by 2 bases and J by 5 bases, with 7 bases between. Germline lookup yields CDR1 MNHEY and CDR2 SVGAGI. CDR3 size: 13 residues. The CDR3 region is CASSYRTDQPQHF. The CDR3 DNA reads TGTGCCAGCAGTTACCGGACAGATCAGCCCCAGCATTTT.

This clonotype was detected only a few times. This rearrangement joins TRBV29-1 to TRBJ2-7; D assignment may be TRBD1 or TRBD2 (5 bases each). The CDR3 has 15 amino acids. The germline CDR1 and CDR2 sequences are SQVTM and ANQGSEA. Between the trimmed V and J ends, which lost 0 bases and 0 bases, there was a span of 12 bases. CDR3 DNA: TGCAGCGTTGAAGAGGCCGGGACGGACTCCTACGAGCAGTACTTC. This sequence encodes CSVEEAGTDSYEQYF.

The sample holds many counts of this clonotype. As DNA, the CDR3 is TGTGCCAGCAGTTTAAGGGGGTTCGAGCAGTACTTC. Translated, it gives CASSLRGFEQYF. J is TRBJ2-7 and V is TRBV28; perhaps TRBD1 as D (6 bases). The CDR3 covers 12 residues. CDR1 MDHEN and CDR2 SYDVKM come from the germline V gene. Trimming cost V 2 bases and J 6 bases, with 8 bases left between them.

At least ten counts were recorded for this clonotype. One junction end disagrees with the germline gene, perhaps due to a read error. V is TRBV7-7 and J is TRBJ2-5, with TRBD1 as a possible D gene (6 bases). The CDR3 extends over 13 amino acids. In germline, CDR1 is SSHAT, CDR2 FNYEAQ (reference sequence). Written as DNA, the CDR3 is TGTGCTAGCAGCGCGGACAGACAAGAGACCCAGTACTTC. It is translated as CASSADRQETQYF. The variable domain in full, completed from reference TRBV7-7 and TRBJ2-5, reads GAGVSQSPRYKVTKRGQDVTLRCDPISSHATLYWYQQALGQGPEFLTYFNYEAQPDKSGLPSDRFSAERPEGSISTLTIQRTEQRDSAMYRCASSADRQETQYFGPGTRLLVL.